Listed below are T cell receptor beta chains from one sample, sequenced in a study of cytomegalovirus exposure and HLA in healthy donors. The repertoire was sequenced with immunoSEQ multiplex PCR; TCRdb's copy has only in-frame clones and lacks some. The repertoire holds nearly 200,000 clones, with 87% as singletons. Sequences were obtained from PBMCs. Receptors were obtained from a man aged 30 to 39 in good health and CMV-seronegative. The CDR3 runs from the conserved cysteine through the conserved F or W. The D gene is left open where the match is weak. Not all rows give a size; the values are once, few, many and, for expanded clones, a class.

clone_size: -
j_call: TRBJ2-4
v_call: TRBV28
d_call: -
cdr3_aa: CASSPTPTSLSGLAKNIQYF
cdr3_nt: TGTGCCAGCAGTCCGACCCCGACATCCTTATCAGGGCTAGCCAAAAACATTCAGTACTTC

clone_size: -
j_call: TRBJ1-2
v_call: TRBV6-1
d_call: -
cdr3_aa: CANSENRESSGYTF
cdr3_nt: TGTGCCAACTCTGAAAACAGGGAATCATCGGGCTACACCTTC

clone_size: once
j_call: TRBJ1-2
v_call: TRBV6-4
d_call: -
cdr3_aa: CASSPGFGYGYTF
cdr3_nt: TGTGCCAGCAGTCCGGGGTTCGGCTATGGCTACACCTTC

clone_size: -
j_call: TRBJ2-2
v_call: TRBV28
d_call: -
cdr3_aa: CASSPLLGAGELFF
cdr3_nt: TGTGCCAGCAGTCCGCTGCTCGGGGCCGGGGAGCTGTTTTTT

clone_size: -
j_call: TRBJ2-3
v_call: TRBV5-1
d_call: -
cdr3_aa: CASSLVTSADTQYF
cdr3_nt: TGCGCCAGCAGCTTGGTTACTAGTGCAGATACGCAGTATTTT

clone_size: -
j_call: TRBJ1-3
v_call: TRBV4-1
d_call: -
cdr3_aa: CASSPTGVSGNTIYF
cdr3_nt: TGCGCCAGCAGCCCGACGGGGGTATCTGGAAACACCATATATTTT

clone_size: -
j_call: TRBJ1-1
v_call: TRBV30
d_call: -
cdr3_aa: CAWSVDSSVWGTEAFF
cdr3_nt: TGTGCCTGGAGTGTAGACAGTTCGGTCTGGGGCACTGAAGCTTTCTTT

clone_size: -
j_call: TRBJ2-3
v_call: TRBV5-1
d_call: -
cdr3_aa: CASRAGSPSTDTQYF
cdr3_nt: TGCGCCAGCAGAGCCGGGTCCCCTAGCACAGATACGCAGTATTTT

clone_size: -
j_call: TRBJ2-7
v_call: TRBV28
d_call: TRBD1
cdr3_aa: CASSPDRDEQYF
cdr3_nt: TGTGCCAGCAGCCCCGACAGGGACGAGCAGTACTTC

clone_size: -
j_call: TRBJ2-7
v_call: TRBV7-8
d_call: -
cdr3_aa: CASSLGRGLGGYEQYF
cdr3_nt: TGTGCCAGCAGCTTAGGGAGGGGACTTGGGGGCTACGAGCAGTACTTC

clone_size: few
j_call: TRBJ2-5
v_call: TRBV5-6
d_call: TRBD2
cdr3_aa: CASSLRSGGAGETQYF
cdr3_nt: TGTGCCAGCAGCTTGAGGAGCGGGGGGGCAGGTGAGACCCAGTACTTC

clone_size: -
j_call: TRBJ1-3
v_call: TRBV5-1
d_call: TRBD1
cdr3_aa: CASSPGTVSGNTIYF
cdr3_nt: TGCGCCAGCAGCCCCGGGACAGTCTCTGGAAACACCATATATTTT

clone_size: -
j_call: TRBJ2-3
v_call: TRBV5-1
d_call: -
cdr3_aa: CASRAGRTDTQYF
cdr3_nt: TGCGCCAGCAGGGCGGGCCGCACAGATACGCAGTATTTT

clone_size: -
j_call: TRBJ1-4
v_call: TRBV21-1
d_call: -
cdr3_aa: CAKPGNRGRGEKLFF
cdr3_nt: TGTGCCAAACCCGGTAACAGGGGGCGAGGGGAAAAACTGTTTTTT

clone_size: -
j_call: TRBJ1-3
v_call: TRBV30
d_call: -
cdr3_aa: CAWTGWVSGNTIYF
cdr3_nt: TGTGCCTGGACAGGGTGGGTCTCTGGAAACACCATATATTTT

clone_size: -
j_call: TRBJ1-2
v_call: TRBV5-1
d_call: TRBD1
cdr3_aa: CASSSQSGTGGRGYTF
cdr3_nt: TGCGCCAGCAGCTCGCAATCCGGGACAGGGGGCAGGGGCTACACCTTC

clone_size: -
j_call: TRBJ2-6
v_call: TRBV7-2
d_call: -
cdr3_aa: CASSLQGRSSGANVLTF
cdr3_nt: TGTGCCAGCAGCTTACAGGGCCGGAGCTCTGGGGCCAACGTCCTGACTTTC

clone_size: once
j_call: TRBJ1-4
v_call: TRBV28
d_call: TRBD1
cdr3_aa: CASRRDRVIEKLFF
cdr3_nt: TGTGCCAGCAGACGGGACAGGGTTATTGAAAAACTGTTTTTT

clone_size: -
j_call: TRBJ1-5
v_call: TRBV19
d_call: -
cdr3_aa: CASSAYGNQPQHF
cdr3_nt: TGTGCCAGTAGTGCCTACGGCAATCAGCCCCAGCATTTT

clone_size: -
j_call: TRBJ1-1
v_call: TRBV15
d_call: -
cdr3_aa: CATSRDRVNTEAFF
cdr3_nt: TGTGCCACCAGCAGAGATCGGGTGAACACTGAAGCTTTCTTT

clone_size: -
j_call: TRBJ2-1
v_call: TRBV28
d_call: TRBD2
cdr3_aa: CASSLAWLAGVGEQFF
cdr3_nt: TGTGCCAGCAGTTTGGCGTGGCTAGCGGGGGTAGGGGAGCAGTTCTTC

clone_size: -
j_call: TRBJ1-6
v_call: TRBV5-1
d_call: TRBD1
cdr3_aa: CASSSRGQGAEHLHF
cdr3_nt: TGCGCCAGCAGCTCCCGGGGACAGGGGGCGGAACACCTCCACTTT

clone_size: once
j_call: TRBJ2-7
v_call: TRBV7-8
d_call: TRBD2
cdr3_aa: CASSLAVWIAGSSYEQYF
cdr3_nt: TGTGCCAGCAGCTTAGCGGTGTGGATAGCGGGGAGCTCCTACGAGCAGTACTTC

clone_size: -
j_call: TRBJ2-7
v_call: TRBV7-2
d_call: -
cdr3_aa: CASSLADRTSYEQYF
cdr3_nt: TGTGCCAGCAGCTTAGCAGACAGAACCTCCTACGAGCAGTACTTC

clone_size: -
j_call: TRBJ2-1
v_call: TRBV28
d_call: -
cdr3_aa: CASSPRDSRRRDEQFF
cdr3_nt: TGTGCCAGCAGTCCCCGGGACTCCCGGCGGAGGGATGAGCAGTTCTTC

clone_size: -
j_call: TRBJ2-2
v_call: TRBV7-6
d_call: -
cdr3_aa: CASRTQGYTGELFF
cdr3_nt: TGTGCCAGCAGAACCCAGGGTTACACCGGGGAGCTGTTTTTT

clone_size: -
j_call: TRBJ2-5
v_call: TRBV5-1
d_call: TRBD2
cdr3_aa: CASRSTSGSGETQYF
cdr3_nt: TGCGCCAGCAGGTCAACTAGCGGGAGTGGAGAGACCCAGTACTTC

clone_size: -
j_call: TRBJ2-2
v_call: TRBV5-4
d_call: -
cdr3_aa: CASSVDPRQGTGELFF
cdr3_nt: TGTGCCAGCAGCGTGGACCCCCGGCAGGGCACCGGGGAGCTGTTTTTT

clone_size: -
j_call: TRBJ1-3
v_call: TRBV6-1
d_call: -
cdr3_aa: CASSETWSGGNTIYF
cdr3_nt: TGTGCCAGCAGTGAAACGTGGAGTGGCGGAAACACCATATATTTT

clone_size: -
j_call: TRBJ2-1
v_call: TRBV9
d_call: TRBD2
cdr3_aa: CASSVLAGGPEQFF
cdr3_nt: TGTGCCAGCAGCGTACTAGCGGGGGGGCCTGAGCAGTTCTTC

clone_size: -
j_call: TRBJ2-7
v_call: TRBV19
d_call: -
cdr3_aa: CASSWAPDPLYEQYF
cdr3_nt: TGTGCCAGTAGTTGGGCCCCAGATCCCCTCTACGAGCAGTACTTC

clone_size: -
j_call: TRBJ1-1
v_call: TRBV27
d_call: -
cdr3_aa: CASSLFSGYGNTEAFF
cdr3_nt: TGTGCCAGCAGTTTATTTTCAGGGTATGGGAACACTGAAGCTTTCTTT